This entry is about one TCR beta chain. What antigen it recognizes has not been identified. Base qualities were left out, and no much larger clone turns up one base away. The sample comes from a study of T cell repertoires in cytomegalovirus infection (dated by TCRdb to the late 2010s). With respect to the entire study: Because public TCR beta signatures pointed to carriage of CMV infection together with the matching HLA type, the HLA type of each donor mattered for the analysis.

Beyond this particular receptor, the publication reports: In both this cohort and an independent cohort of 352 donors, the cumulative frequency of public TCR beta family members distinguished carriers of CMV infection plus the relevant HLA type. In the ex vivo response, HLA-C-restricted CMV-specific TCR beta clonotypes were dominant, and in two of eight donors the single most frequent clonotype came from this HLA-C-restricted group.

The data were produced on an Illumina HiSeq 1500. TCRdb reanalyzed the raw reads on its own, using fastp at Q25 for trimming and MiXCR for clone calling, and kept in-frame beta chains. Entries are consolidated by CDR3 protein sequence, retaining the most common genes and DNA. The sample table contains 150,000 to 200,000 distinct CDR3 sequences; only one count was recorded for about 18% of them. The ten largest make up 25% of the sample. The origin of this receptor is a human donor in good health (CMV status not recorded). Some clones in this sample may be carry-over from other donors' samples. Material: CD8+ T cells from PBMCs.

The encoded CDR3 is CASSPPAGYEQYF. The DNA is as follows: TGCGCCAGCAGTCCCCCTGCGGGTTACGAGCAGTACTTC. The chain links TRBV23-1 with TRBJ2-7, and possibly TRBD2, on 5 matching bases. TRBV23-1 is given ORF status, its function remaining uncertain. The germline ends are 11 bases apart after V is trimmed by 4 bases and J by 4 bases. CDR3 length: 13 amino acids, cysteine to phenylalanine. The sequence is cut down to CDR3 DNA, 39 bases in frame from base 1.